Included here is one TCR beta chain sequence, with context. Some clones are missing from TCRdb's copy, which holds only in-frame ones; the method was immunoSEQ multiplex PCR. The sample records around 60,000 clones, approximately 80% being singletons. These data are taken from a study of blood T cell repertoires in COVID-19. Sequenced: peripheral blood. The source is a man aged 50 to 60 with COVID-19, enrolled during active disease.

The CDR3 region has the DNA TGTGCCAGCAGTTTATTGGCTAGCGGGAGAGGGGCAGATACGCAGTATTTT. Amino acid sequence: CASSLLASGRGADTQYF. The gene calls are TRBV27 and TRBJ2-3; TRBD2 matches 10 bases. J gave up 4 bases and V 1 base, and 8 bases lay outside the gene matches. Germline lookup yields CDR1 MNHEY and CDR2 SMNVEV (reference sequence). The CDR3 loop spans 17 amino acids.